Below are 8 T cell receptor beta chains sequenced from a single sample in a study of patients and donors after allogeneic stem cell transplantation. TCRdb recomputed calls from the RT-PCR reads with MiXCR, one row per CDR3 protein. This table has roughly 960,000 distinct CDR3 sequences, around 17% appearing once. Sequenced: blood, either unsorted or a sorted T cell fraction (not recorded which). The receptors shown here come from a human donor who was either an allogeneic HSCT recipient or a stem cell or donor lymphocyte infusion donor (not recorded which). It is not recorded whose cells these are; they may come from a transplant donor.

This rearrangement joins TRBV6-2 or TRBV6-3 to TRBJ1-5, with 7 positions matching TRBD1. Unmatched junction bases numbered 6, after V lost 7 bases and J lost 6 bases. Germline assignment: CDR1 MNHEY and CDR2 SVGEGT. This CDR3 has 13 amino acids. The CDR3, as DNA: TGTGCCAGCACCCAAGGGGGCCTTCAGCCCCAGCATTTT. Translating it yields CASTQGGLQPQHF.

This clonotype has only a few counts. The chain combines TRBV12-3 or TRBV12-4 with TRBJ1-1; D unclear. Trimming removed 4 bases at V and 7 bases at J, with 10 bases between. The CDR3 loop spans 12 amino acids. CDR3 DNA sequence: TGTGCCAGCAGTTCGCGAGCCGGTGAAGCTTTCTTT. As protein: CASSSRAGEAFF.

This clonotype was picked up many times. J is TRBJ2-7 and V is TRBV5-1, with TRBD1 matching 11 bases. There are 15 residues in the CDR3. The ends lost 0 bases at V and 3 bases at J; junction bases unmatched: 2. In germline, CDR1 is SGHRS, CDR2 YFSETQ. The CDR3 DNA sequence: TGCGCCAGCAGCTTGGCCGGGACAGGGGGCTACGAGCAGTACTTC. It codes for CASSLAGTGGYEQYF.

The chain has TRBV28 and TRBJ2-1; 12 bases fit TRBD2. V was clipped by 4 bases and J by 5 bases; unmatched bases: 3. The V gene's germline CDR1 is MDHEN and CDR2 SYDVKM. CDR3 size: 15 residues. CDR3 in amino acids: CASSSTSGSHNEQFF. Written as DNA, the CDR3 is TGTGCCAGCAGTTCGACTAGCGGGAGTCACAATGAGCAGTTCTTC.

This clonotype was seen more than once but under ten times. The chain uses TRBV12-3 or TRBV12-4 and TRBJ1-4; 7 positions agree with TRBD1. Losses at the gene ends were 5 bases for V and 0 bases for J; bases not matched to a gene: 6. The CDR3 totals 16 residues. CDR3 protein: CASSRQGGTTNEKLFF. As DNA, the CDR3 is TGTGCCAGCAGTCGGCAGGGGGGAACAACTAATGAAAAACTGTTTTTT.

This chain's CDR3 is CSAPRAGMGDTQYF. The CDR3 DNA is TGCAGTGCCCCGCGGGCGGGGATGGGAGATACGCAGTATTTT. This rearrangement joins TRBV20-1 to TRBJ2-3; perhaps TRBD2 as D (6 bases). The CDR3 consists of 14 residues. Trimming shortened V by 6 bases and J by 5 bases, and 18 bases separated the two germline ends. The V gene's germline CDR1 is DFQATT and CDR2 SNEGSKA (reference sequence).

Only a few counts were recorded for this clonotype. The J gene is TRBJ2-7, the V gene TRBV9; the match to TRBD1 covers 11 bases. The V segment lost 3 bases and the J segment 2 bases; nucleotides outside the gene matches: 7. CDR1 is SGDLS and CDR2 is YYNGEE in the germline V gene. The CDR3 runs to 16 residues. CDR3 residues: CASSATDRGPPYEQYF. In DNA form, the CDR3 reads TGTGCCAGCAGCGCCACGGACAGGGGGCCGCCCTACGAGCAGTACTTC.

This clonotype was counted between two and nine times. V usage is TRBV7-6 and J usage is TRBJ2-3, with D unclear. The CDR3 consists of 16 residues. Per the germline V gene, CDR1 is SGHVS and CDR2 is FNYEAQ. V was shortened by 1 base and J by 0 bases, with 11 bases between the two germline ends. The CDR3 DNA follows: TGTGCCAGCAGCTTAGAGGGCAGCTTTAGCACAGATACGCAGTATTTT. As protein: CASSLEGSFSTDTQYF.